This T cell receptor beta chain is from a study of vaccination effects on CD4 cells after COVID-19. Study findings and constraints: There was only 1 of 255 vaccine-induced clones in healthy vaccinees that cross-reacted with common cold coronaviruses.

V lost 3 bases to trimming and J lost 4 bases, with 14 bases between them. The CDR3 is 15 amino acids. CDR1 and CDR2 (germline): SGHRS, YFSETQ. Measured with immunoSEQ multiplex PCR; TCRdb has only the in-frame clones, and not every one. This sample has fewer than 25,000 clones, with around 70% found just once. Pools of viral peptides were used by the ViraFEST assay to expand antigen-specific CD4+ T cells ahead of sequencing. CD4+ T cell isolation took place after approximately ten days of culture. Vaccination of participants consisted of two doses of either the BNT162b2 or mRNA-1273 vaccine. The authors replaced half the medium with IL-2 medium on days 3 and 7. About this clone: Its specificity is not known.

The V call is TRBV5-1, the J call TRBJ2-1; a weak D match, TRBD1 (6 bases). The TCR was taken from a human donor who received a COVID-19 vaccine. The material sequenced was CD4+ T cells from PBMCs cultured with HCoV-NL63 spike peptides, taken after COVID-19 vaccination. The CDR3 reads CASSSTGTNYNEQFF. The CDR3 DNA reads as TGCGCCAGCAGCTCTACCGGGACAAATTACAATGAGCAGTTCTTC.